This entry describes one T cell receptor (beta chain). The CDR3 covers 13 residues. Germline V CDR1 and CDR2: SNHLY, FYNNEI. Germline trimming cut 6 bases from V and 1 base from J; bases unmatched to any gene: 3. The data originate from a study of technical replicates of blood from a handful of donors. TCRdb's copy holds only in-frame clones and misses some; the assay was immunoSEQ multiplex PCR. The data hold 53,000 or so clones, with roughly 84% observed a single time. The V gene is TRBV2, the J gene TRBJ2-7; 7 bases match TRBD1. Sequenced: PBMCs. The receptor was isolated from a human donor in good health. Some clones in this sample may be carry-over from other donors' samples. The CDR3 loop is CASSGDSSYEQYF. Written as DNA, the CDR3 is TGTGCCAGCAGCGGGGACAGTTCCTACGAGCAGTACTTC.